The present T cell receptor (beta chain) was sequenced within a study of T-cell reconstitution after alpha-beta-depleted transplantation in children. This clonotype was picked up many times. This CDR3 region has 15 residues. Germline loops: CDR1 KGHSH, CDR2 LQKENI. The ends were cut back, 3 bases at V and 2 bases at J, with 11 bases in the middle. Construction of the TCRbeta library involved unique molecular identifiers. MiXCR, applied by TCRdb to the PCR reads, yields one record per CDR3 protein. The sample has a few hundred thousand distinct CDR3 sequences, 11% seen once; the top ten hold roughly 6%.

Source: PBMCs from the stem cell graft donor, taken from the stem cell graft. The source of this sequence is a human donor who donated a stem cell graft to a child with acute myeloid leukemia. This rearrangement joins TRBV18 to TRBJ1-3, with unresolved D. In DNA, the CDR3 is TGTGCCAGCTCACCGTTTTCCGGGACTGGAAACACCATATATTTT. This encodes CASSPFSGTGNTIYF.